The clone carrying this T cell receptor beta chain was recorded once. The sample holds other DNA sequences that translate to the same CDR3. Germline loops: CDR1 SGHRS, CDR2 YFSETQ. V was clipped by 1 base and J by 3 bases; unmatched bases: 3. The CDR3 is 15 residues long. Clones were sequenced by immunoSEQ multiplex PCR, and TCRdb holds only the in-frame ones, with some missing. This table holds about 400,000 clones, around 90% found once. The data were taken from a study of blood T cell repertoires in COVID-19. This sequence joins TRBV5-1 and TRBJ2-1; TRBD2 matches at 8 bases. Sequencing was done on a sample of PBMCs or T cells enriched from blood (not recorded which). The source of this sequence is a woman between 40 and 50 years old with acute COVID-19. This CDR3 reads CASSLSGGGYNEQFF. The CDR3 DNA reads TGCGCCAGCAGCTTGAGCGGGGGAGGCTACAATGAGCAGTTCTTC.